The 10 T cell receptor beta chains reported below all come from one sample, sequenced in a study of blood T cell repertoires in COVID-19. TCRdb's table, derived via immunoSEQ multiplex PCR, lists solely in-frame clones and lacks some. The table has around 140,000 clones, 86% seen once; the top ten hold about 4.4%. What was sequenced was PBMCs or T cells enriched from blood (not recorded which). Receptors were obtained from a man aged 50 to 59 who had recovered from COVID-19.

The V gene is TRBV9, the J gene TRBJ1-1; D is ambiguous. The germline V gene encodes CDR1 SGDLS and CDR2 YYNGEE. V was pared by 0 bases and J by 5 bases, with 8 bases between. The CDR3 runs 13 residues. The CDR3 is CASSVDRETEAFF. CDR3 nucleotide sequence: TGTGCCAGCAGCGTAGACAGAGAGACTGAAGCTTTCTTT. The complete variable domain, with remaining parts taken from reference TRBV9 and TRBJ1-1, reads DSGVTQTPKHLITATGQRVTLRCSPRSGDLSVYWYQQSLDQGLQFLIQYYNGEERAKGNILERFSAQQFPDLHSELNLSSLELGDSALYFCASSVDRETEAFFGQGTRLTVV.

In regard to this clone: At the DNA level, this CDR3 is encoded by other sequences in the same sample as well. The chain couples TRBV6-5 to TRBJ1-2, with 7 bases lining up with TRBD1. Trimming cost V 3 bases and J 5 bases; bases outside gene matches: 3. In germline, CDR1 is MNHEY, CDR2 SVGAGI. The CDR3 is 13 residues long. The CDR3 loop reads CASSYSGGYGYTF. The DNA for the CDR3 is TGTGCCAGCAGTTATTCAGGGGGGTATGGCTACACCTTC.

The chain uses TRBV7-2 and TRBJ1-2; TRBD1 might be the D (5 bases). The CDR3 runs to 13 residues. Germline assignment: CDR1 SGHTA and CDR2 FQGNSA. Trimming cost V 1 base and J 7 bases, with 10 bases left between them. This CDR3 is CASSLDHRPGYTF. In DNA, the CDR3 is TGTGCCAGCAGCTTAGACCACAGGCCTGGCTACACCTTC.

The CDR3 loop is CASSSWAGTGELFF. The DNA of the CDR3 is TGTGCCAGCAGTTCTTGGGCCGGCACCGGGGAGCTGTTTTTT. The gene calls are TRBV27 and TRBJ2-2; D remains unclear. V was pared by 4 bases and J by 4 bases, with 10 bases between. This CDR3 has 14 amino acids. Germline V CDR1 and CDR2: MNHEY, SMNVEV (reference sequence).

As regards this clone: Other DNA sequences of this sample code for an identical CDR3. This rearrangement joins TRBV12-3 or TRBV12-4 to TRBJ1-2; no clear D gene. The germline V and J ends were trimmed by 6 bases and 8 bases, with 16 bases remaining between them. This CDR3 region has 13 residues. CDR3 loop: CASSHRRLGGYTF. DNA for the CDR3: TGTGCCAGCAGCCACCGGCGGCTCGGCGGCTACACCTTC.

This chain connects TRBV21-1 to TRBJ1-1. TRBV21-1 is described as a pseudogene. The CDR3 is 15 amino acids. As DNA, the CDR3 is TGTGCCAGCAAAGGAGGAGGGGTTGGGAACACTGAAGCTTTCTTT. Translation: CASKGGGVGNTEAFF.

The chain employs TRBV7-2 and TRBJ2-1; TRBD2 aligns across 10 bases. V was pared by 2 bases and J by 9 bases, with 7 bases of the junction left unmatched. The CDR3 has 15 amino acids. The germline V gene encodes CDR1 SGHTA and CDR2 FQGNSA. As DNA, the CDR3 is TGTGCCAGCAGCTTACCGGCTAGCGGGGGAGGTGAGCAGTTCTTC. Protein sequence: CASSLPASGGGEQFF.

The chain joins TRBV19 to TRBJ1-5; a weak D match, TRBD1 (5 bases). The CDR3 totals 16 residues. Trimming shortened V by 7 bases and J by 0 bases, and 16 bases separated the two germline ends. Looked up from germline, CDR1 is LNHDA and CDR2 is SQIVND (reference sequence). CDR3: CASNIGGFYSNQPQHF. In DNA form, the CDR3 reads TGTGCCAGTAACATCGGGGGGTTCTATAGCAATCAGCCCCAGCATTTT. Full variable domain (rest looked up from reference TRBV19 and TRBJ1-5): DGGITQSPKYLFRKEGQNVTLSCEQNLNHDAMYWYRQDPGQGLRLIYYSQIVNDFQKGDIAEGYSVSREKKESFPLTVTSAQKNPTAFYLCASNIGGFYSNQPQHFGDGTRLSIL.

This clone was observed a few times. CDR3 loop: CASSMGGLAGAGELFF. The CDR3 DNA sequence: TGTGCCAGTAGTATGGGCGGACTAGCGGGAGCCGGGGAGCTGTTTTTT. The J gene is TRBJ2-2, the V gene TRBV19; 13 bases fit TRBD2. CDR3 length: 16 residues. Germline V lookup: CDR1 LNHDA, CDR2 SQIVND (reference sequence). V was clipped by 3 bases and J by 6 bases; unmatched bases: 4.

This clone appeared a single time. CDR3 DNA sequence: TGCGCCAGCAGCTCATCAACGGGGGGGTCTAGTGAGCAGTTCTTC. This gives the protein CASSSSTGGSSEQFF. V and J are TRBV5-1 and TRBJ2-1; 8 bases align to TRBD2. The CDR3 is 15 amino acids. Germline loops: CDR1 SGHRS, CDR2 YFSETQ. V shed 3 bases, J shed 9 bases, and the junction held 11 bases outside the gene matches.